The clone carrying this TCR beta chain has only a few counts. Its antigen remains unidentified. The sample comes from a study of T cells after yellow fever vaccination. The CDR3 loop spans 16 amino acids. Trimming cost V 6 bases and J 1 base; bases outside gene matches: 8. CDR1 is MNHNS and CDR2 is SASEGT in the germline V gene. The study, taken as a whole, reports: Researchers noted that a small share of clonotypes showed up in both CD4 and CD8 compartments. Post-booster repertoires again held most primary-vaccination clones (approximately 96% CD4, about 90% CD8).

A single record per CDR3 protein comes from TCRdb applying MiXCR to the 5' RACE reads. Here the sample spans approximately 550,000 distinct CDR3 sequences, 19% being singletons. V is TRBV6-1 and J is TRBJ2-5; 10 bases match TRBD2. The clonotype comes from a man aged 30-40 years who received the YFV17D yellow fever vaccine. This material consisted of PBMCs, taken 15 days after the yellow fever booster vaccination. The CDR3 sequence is CASRQTGTSAQETQYF. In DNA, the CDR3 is TGTGCCAGCAGACAAACCGGGACTAGCGCCCAAGAGACCCAGTACTTC.